The T cell receptor beta chain under discussion was sequenced for a study of shared clonotypes between healthy human individuals. Whole-study context: Donors consisted of two women and a few men between 18 and 49.

Data came from immunoSEQ multiplex PCR; TCRdb stores just in-frame clones and leaves some out. Of about half a million clones in the sample, 75% to 85% were seen once. Germline V gene lookup returns CDR1 SNHLY and CDR2 FYNNEI. J lost 7 bases, V lost 6 bases, and 10 bases had no gene match. CDR3 length: 14 amino acids. Each of the donors was a healthy adult who was HIV-negative and had not had a recent acute infection or vaccination. There were only Caucasian adults among the donors, and all lived in Nashville, Tennessee. This clone was seen repeatedly, ten times or more. The chain joins TRBV2 to TRBJ2-3; 7 bases are shared with TRBD2. This sequence was found in a woman aged 35 to 49 in good health. Some clones in this sample may be carry-over from other donors' samples. Sequenced: PBMCs. CDR3 region: CASRGPSGSHTQYF. CDR3 nucleotide sequence: TGTGCCAGCAGGGGACCTAGCGGTAGTCATACGCAGTATTTT.